Listed below are T cell receptor beta chains from one sample, sequenced in a study of blood T cell repertoires in COVID-19. Clones were sequenced by immunoSEQ multiplex PCR, and TCRdb holds only the in-frame ones, with some missing. This repertoire shows 60,000 to 80,000 clones, roughly 90% found once; its top ten account for 3.5% to 5%. The source material was peripheral blood. The receptors come from a human donor in a cohort sampled during active COVID-19. Both conserved end residues are part of each CDR3. Fields, in order: clone size, D gene, J gene, V gene, CDR3 protein, CDR3 DNA. The D gene is left open where the match is weak. For some rows the clone size is stated as once, few or many, or as a class when expanded; others skip it.

. . TRBJ1-2 TRBV24-1 CATSDWTDYGYTF TGTGCCACCAGTGATTGGACAGACTATGGCTACACCTTC
. . TRBJ1-1 TRBV4-3 CASSQDRAGWGTEAFF TGCGCCAGCAGCCAAGATAGAGCAGGGTGGGGAACTGAAGCTTTCTTT
. TRBD1 TRBJ1-4 TRBV6-6 CASSARQGKNEKLFF TGTGCCAGCAGCGCGAGACAGGGGAAAAATGAAAAACTGTTTTTT
. . TRBJ2-7 TRBV27 CASSPSPQGTYEQYF TGTGCCAGCAGCCCTAGTCCCCAGGGGACCTACGAGCAGTACTTC
once . TRBJ2-5 TRBV5-6 CASSLDYQETQYF TGTGCCAGCAGCTTGGACTACCAAGAGACCCAGTACTTC
. . TRBJ1-6 TRBV4-1 CASSQQDKVNSPLHF TGCGCCAGCAGCCAACAGGACAAGGTGAATTCACCCCTCCACTTT
. . TRBJ2-3 TRBV15 CATSRDYELAAQDTQYF TGTGCCACCAGCAGAGATTACGAACTAGCAGCACAAGATACGCAGTATTTT
. TRBD1 TRBJ2-7 TRBV3-1/TRBV3-2 CASSQGAWGYEQYF TGTGCCAGCAGTCAGGGGGCGTGGGGATACGAGCAGTACTTC
. . TRBJ2-2 TRBV12-3/TRBV12-4 CASSSYGGELFF TGTGCCAGCTCAAGTTACGGCGGGGAGCTGTTTTTT
. TRBD2 TRBJ2-7 TRBV11-2 CASSLDRVGGSVTYEQYF TGTGCCAGCAGCTTAGATCGTGTAGGCGGGAGTGTCACCTACGAGCAGTACTTC
once . TRBJ2-5 TRBV14 CASSQYQGGTQYF TGTGCCAGCAGCCAATACCAAGGGGGGACCCAGTACTTC
. . TRBJ1-1 TRBV7-9 CASTGGGIEAFF TGTGCCAGCACCGGGGGAGGCATTGAAGCTTTCTTT
. . TRBJ1-2 TRBV15 CATSRENRASYGYTF TGTGCCACCAGCAGGGAAAACAGGGCTAGCTATGGCTACACCTTC
. . TRBJ1-1 TRBV30 CAGRYTGSAGEAFF TGTGCCGGCCGCTATACAGGGAGTGCCGGTGAAGCTTTCTTT
. TRBD1 TRBJ2-7 TRBV7-6 CASQIGTGSYEQYF TGTGCCAGCCAGATAGGGACAGGATCCTACGAGCAGTACTTC
. . TRBJ2-3 TRBV6-6 CASRPSRRDTQYF TGTGCCAGCAGACCTAGTAGAAGGGATACGCAGTATTTT
once TRBD1 TRBJ1-1 TRBV6-5 CASSYSGTGGFTEAFF TGTGCCAGCAGTTACTCCGGGACAGGGGGCTTCACTGAAGCTTTCTTT
. TRBD2 TRBJ2-2 TRBV10-2 CASSTGVAGNTGELFF TGCGCCAGCAGTACCGGGGTAGCGGGGAACACCGGGGAGCTGTTTTTT
. . TRBJ2-1 TRBV13 CASSFVLGVGEQFF TGTGCCAGCAGCTTCGTACTCGGGGTCGGGGAGCAGTTCTTC
. . TRBJ1-2 TRBV7-9 CASSLTGAGPLYGYTF TGTGCCAGCAGTCTTACTGGGGCAGGTCCTTTATATGGCTACACCTTC
. . TRBJ1-1 TRBV5-6 CASSLGGNTEAFF TGTGCCAGCAGCTTAGGGGGGAACACTGAAGCTTTCTTT
. . TRBJ2-7 TRBV10-2 CASSAGGSPEQYF TGCGCCAGCAGTGCCGGGGGTAGTCCCGAGCAGTACTTC
. . TRBJ1-2 TRBV6-6 CASSYAGQLIYGYTF TGTGCCAGCAGTTACGCGGGTCAATTAATCTATGGCTACACCTTC
once . TRBJ1-1 TRBV19 CASSIARGAEAFF TGTGCCAGTAGTATAGCACGGGGGGCTGAAGCTTTCTTT
. . TRBJ2-1 TRBV27 CASSLSRTYNEQFF TGTGCCAGCAGTTTGAGCAGGACCTACAATGAGCAGTTCTTC
. . TRBJ2-1 TRBV5-4 CASSFDPSAYNEQFF TGTGCCAGCAGCTTTGATCCTAGCGCCTACAATGAGCAGTTCTTC
. . TRBJ2-7 TRBV7-9 CASSLGGGLSDEQYF TGTGCCAGCAGCTTAGGGGGGGGCCTCTCGGACGAGCAGTACTTC
. TRBD1 TRBJ1-1 TRBV24-1 CATSDRRGEEAFF TGTGCCACCAGTGACCGCAGGGGGGAGGAAGCTTTCTTT
. . TRBJ2-1 TRBV6-2/TRBV6-3 CASSPTGSYNEQFF TGTGCCAGCAGTCCGACAGGCTCCTACAATGAGCAGTTCTTC
. . TRBJ1-2 TRBV19 CASSLGADYGYTF TGTGCCAGTAGTTTGGGGGCCGACTATGGCTACACCTTC
. TRBD2 TRBJ2-7 TRBV28 CASSLRSGLAVIHEQYF TGTGCCAGCAGTTTAAGGTCGGGACTAGCGGTAATCCATGAGCAGTACTTC
once . TRBJ2-5 TRBV3-1/TRBV3-2 CASSSRTSPRGTQYF TGTGCCAGCAGCTCACGGACTTCCCCTCGCGGGACCCAGTACTTC
. . TRBJ2-2 TRBV11-3 CASSPAVKSSWNTGELFF TGTGCCAGCAGCCCCGCGGTAAAATCAAGCTGGAACACCGGGGAGCTGTTTTTT
. TRBD2 TRBJ2-7 TRBV4-3 CASSQELAASYEQYF TGCGCCAGCAGCCAAGAACTAGCGGCCTCCTACGAGCAGTACTTC
. TRBD1 TRBJ1-5 TRBV28 CASRSGGNQPQHF TGTGCCAGCAGATCAGGGGGTAATCAGCCCCAGCATTTT
. . TRBJ2-5 TRBV4-1 CASSQDPGRRETQYF TGCGCCAGCAGCCAAGATCCGGGAAGAAGGGAGACCCAGTACTTC
. . TRBJ1-3 TRBV9 CASSPSDWNSGNTIYF TGTGCCAGCAGCCCCTCGGACTGGAATTCTGGAAACACCATATATTTT
. TRBD1 TRBJ2-7 TRBV9 CASSPGGYEQYF TGTGCCAGCAGTCCAGGGGGTTACGAGCAGTACTTC
. TRBD2 TRBJ2-7 TRBV19 CASSTHSGSSVEQYF TGTGCCAGTAGTACCCACAGCGGGAGTAGCGTGGAGCAGTACTTC
few . TRBJ1-5 TRBV19 CASSPQGQEDQPQHF TGTGCCAGTAGTCCCCAGGGGCAGGAGGATCAGCCCCAGCATTTT
. . TRBJ1-1 TRBV27 CASSLQGWGAEAFF TGTGCCAGCAGCTTACAGGGTTGGGGCGCTGAAGCTTTCTTT
. TRBD1 TRBJ1-1 TRBV15 CATSRDRVMNTEAFF TGTGCCACCAGCAGGGACAGGGTCATGAACACTGAAGCTTTCTTT
. . TRBJ1-1 TRBV30 CAWSPPSNTEAFF TGTGCCTGGAGCCCGCCCAGTAACACTGAAGCTTTCTTT
. . TRBJ2-3 TRBV15 CATSRDFRNGEWGDTQYF TGTGCCACCAGCAGAGATTTTCGAAACGGGGAGTGGGGAGATACGCAGTATTTT
. TRBD1 TRBJ2-7 TRBV27 CASSPRQGLYEQYF TGTGCCAGCAGCCCAAGACAGGGATTGTACGAGCAGTACTTC
few TRBD1 TRBJ2-2 TRBV2 CASRDRGNTGELFF TGTGCCAGCAGGGACAGGGGGAACACCGGGGAGCTGTTTTTT
. TRBD1 TRBJ2-3 TRBV3-1/TRBV3-2 CASSQGQNLRDTQYF TGTGCCAGCAGCCAGGGACAGAACTTACGAGATACGCAGTATTTT
. . TRBJ1-1 TRBV9 CASSPSHTEAFF TGTGCCAGCAGCCCCAGTCACACTGAAGCTTTCTTT
. . TRBJ2-6 TRBV19 CASRSDSSGANVLTF TGTGCCAGTAGGAGTGACAGCTCTGGGGCCAACGTCCTGACTTTC
. TRBD2 TRBJ2-3 TRBV5-8 CASSLGGGTWKDTQYF TGTGCCAGCAGCTTGGGCGGGGGGACGTGGAAAGATACGCAGTATTTT
. TRBD1 TRBJ2-2 TRBV19 CASSGLTGRNGELFF TGTGCCAGTAGTGGACTGACAGGGCGAAACGGGGAGCTGTTTTTT
. . TRBJ2-2 TRBV2 CASQNAGNTGELFF TGTGCCAGCCAGAACGCAGGAAACACCGGGGAGCTGTTTTTT
. . TRBJ2-7 TRBV28 CASSLRIRGYEQYF TGTGCCAGCAGTTTAAGGATTCGGGGCTACGAGCAGTACTTC
. . TRBJ1-2 TRBV4-1 CASSMTVRTDYGYTF TGCGCCAGCAGCATGACGGTGAGGACAGACTATGGCTACACCTTC
. . TRBJ1-1 TRBV4-2 CASSQDQDTEAFF TGTGCCAGCAGCCAAGACCAGGACACTGAAGCTTTCTTT